The sequence of this T cell receptor (beta chain) was determined in a study of chemoradiotherapy in HPV16-positive cancers. Overall study results and limits: HPV-specific T cells were functionally defined from only two HPV16-positive patients.

A remark on this clone: Its antigen remains unidentified.

Only in-frame clones appear in the TCRdb table, and some are missing; sequencing was by immunoSEQ multiplex PCR. The sample includes 9,500 to 15,000 clones, 86% of them seen just once. Looked up from germline, CDR1 is SGHAT and CDR2 is FQNNGV. Trimming removed 4 bases from V and 5 bases from J, with 21 bases in between. CDR3 length equals 16 residues. The material sequenced was blood, taken from a patient who underwent chemoradiotherapy. The rearrangement joins TRBV11-2 to TRBJ2-7, with D maybe TRBD2 (6 bases). The source is a human donor with HPV-associated anogenital cancer. The DNA for the CDR3 is TGTGCCAGCAGCTCAACGGAAAGGAGACTAGTCCACGAGCAGTACTTC. The encoded protein is CASSSTERRLVHEQYF. Using reference TRBV11-2 and TRBJ2-7 for the parts outside the CDR3, the full variable domain is EAGVAQSPRYKIIEKRQSVAFWCNPISGHATLYWYQQILGQGPKLLIQFQNNGVVDDSQLPKDRFSAERLKGVDSTLKIQPAKLEDSAVYLCASSSTERRLVHEQYFGPGTRLTVT.